These T cell receptor beta chains were read from a single sample in a study of spatial heterogeneity in lung cancer. From the 5' RACE reads, TCRdb called clonotypes with MiXCR, one entry per CDR3 protein. The sample has under 150,000 distinct CDR3 sequences, approximately 12% seen once. The starting material was PBMCs, obtained at follow-up. These receptor sequences come from a male donor with early-stage non-small cell lung cancer. Each CDR3 is given with its conserved first and last residue. Each record gives: V gene, D gene, clone size, J gene, CDR3 DNA, CDR3 protein. The D gene is left open where the match is weak. Not all rows give a size; the values are once, few, many and, for expanded clones, a class.

TRBV7-8	.	few	TRBJ2-3	TGTGCCAGCAGCTCTATAGATACGCAGTATTTT	CASSSIDTQYF
TRBV20-1	.	few	TRBJ2-1	TGCAGTGCTACGACCCTAGGGTCCTACAATGAGCAGTTCTTC	CSATTLGSYNEQFF
TRBV10-3	.	.	TRBJ2-5	TGTGCCATCAGTGAGATGATGGAGACCCAGTACTTC	CAISEMMETQYF
TRBV27	.	many	TRBJ2-7	TGTGCCAGCAAGGGCGCCTACGAGCAGTACTTC	CASKGAYEQYF
TRBV3-1	.	few	TRBJ1-1	TGTGCCAGCAGTCAGACCGAGAACACTGAAGCTTTCTTT	CASSQTENTEAFF
TRBV6-1	TRBD1	.	TRBJ1-5	TGTGCCAGCACCGGGACAGTCAATCAGCCCCAGCATTTT	CASTGTVNQPQHF
TRBV10-3	.	few	TRBJ2-2	TGTGCCATCAGTGACTGGAGGAACACCGGGGAGCTGTTTTTT	CAISDWRNTGELFF
TRBV30	.	few	TRBJ1-2	TGTGCCTGGAGTCGCACGGACGGCAACTATGGCTACACCTTC	CAWSRTDGNYGYTF
TRBV5-4	.	.	TRBJ1-5	TGTGCCAGCAGCTTGGGAGGGACTAAGGGCAATCAGCCCCAGCATTTT	CASSLGGTKGNQPQHF
TRBV12-5	.	few	TRBJ1-1	TGTGCTAGTGGTTTGGCCCAGGGTACTGAAGCTTTCTTT	CASGLAQGTEAFF
TRBV24-1	TRBD2	.	TRBJ2-5	TGTGCCACCAGCGTGACGGGGGGACAAGAGACCCAGTACTTC	CATSVTGGQETQYF
TRBV12-5	TRBD2	many	TRBJ2-1	TGTGCTAGTGGTTTGTTGGGGACTAGCGGGGACAATGAGCAGTTCTTC	CASGLLGTSGDNEQFF
TRBV9	TRBD2	.	TRBJ2-7	TGTGCCAGCAGCGTAGAGGGAGCGGGGGGTGGTGAGCAGTACTTC	CASSVEGAGGGEQYF
TRBV5-1	.	many	TRBJ1-4	TGCGCCAGCAGCTTGGCCACGACAGCTAATGAAAAACTGTTTTTT	CASSLATTANEKLFF
TRBV10-3	.	few	TRBJ2-1	TGTGCCATCAGTGAGTCGACTCAACAGGGAAAAGGACAGTTCTTC	CAISESTQQGKGQFF
TRBV10-3	.	many	TRBJ2-3	TGTGCCATCAGTTGGGACCCCGCGGATACGCAGTATTTT	CAISWDPADTQYF
TRBV18	TRBD1	once	TRBJ1-4	TGTGCCAGCTCACCGACGGACAGGGGATTTAATGAAAAACTGTTTTTT	CASSPTDRGFNEKLFF
TRBV6-2/TRBV6-3	.	.	TRBJ1-5	TGTGCCAGCAGTTCCTTGGATCGCCGCAATCAGCCCCAGCATTTT	CASSSLDRRNQPQHF
TRBV20-1	TRBD1	few	TRBJ2-5	TGCAGTGCTAGAGATGGCACAGGGGAGAGAGAGACCCAGTACTTC	CSARDGTGERETQYF
TRBV6-2/TRBV6-3	.	many	TRBJ1-5	TGTGCCAGCAGTTACGAGAGGCTTAGCAATCAGCCCCAGCATTTT	CASSYERLSNQPQHF
TRBV18	.	few	TRBJ2-2	TGTGCCAGCTCACCACAGTCGGGACAGAACACCGGGGAGCTGTTTTTT	CASSPQSGQNTGELFF
TRBV19	.	.	TRBJ1-5	TGTGCCACTACGGACAGCCGGCAGCCCCAGCATTTT	CATTDSRQPQHF
TRBV7-7	TRBD2	few	TRBJ2-3	TGTGCTAGCAGCGCGGGACTAGCGGACACAGATACGCAGTATTTT	CASSAGLADTDTQYF
TRBV11-2	TRBD1	few	TRBJ2-2	TGTGCCAGCAGCTACTTAATAGGACAGGGCAACACCGGGGAGCTGTTTTTT	CASSYLIGQGNTGELFF
TRBV2	.	many	TRBJ2-5	TGTGCCAGCAGGAGAACCGTCGGGTACCTCGGGGAGACCCAGTACTTC	CASRRTVGYLGETQYF
TRBV2	.	.	TRBJ2-3	TGTGCCAGCAGTGATGGCCAGGGGAGCACAGATACGCAGTATTTT	CASSDGQGSTDTQYF
TRBV7-9	.	few	TRBJ1-3	TGTGCCAGCAGCTACCCCGAAAGGATCTCTGGAAACACCATATATTTT	CASSYPERISGNTIYF
TRBV7-9	TRBD1	few	TRBJ1-2	TGTGCCAGCAGCTCAGTCGACGGACAGGGGAAGGAGAGCTATGGCTACACCTTC	CASSSVDGQGKESYGYTF
TRBV19	TRBD2	few	TRBJ2-3	TGTGCCAGTAGTGATAGCGGGGGCCTGACAGATACGCAGTATTTT	CASSDSGGLTDTQYF
TRBV27	.	.	TRBJ1-2	TGTGCCAGTAGCCAGGGGTTTGGTGGCTACACCTTC	CASSQGFGGYTF
TRBV19	TRBD2	.	TRBJ2-7	TGTGCCAGTACCCGGGGGGGGGACGGCGAGCAGTACTTC	CASTRGGDGEQYF
TRBV7-2	.	.	TRBJ2-5	TGTGCCAGCAGCCTAAGGACTTACTCCCCCCAAGAGACCCAGTACTTC	CASSLRTYSPQETQYF
TRBV29-1	TRBD1	many	TRBJ1-1	TGCAGCGTGACAGGGGGCGGGGGCACTGAAGCTTTCTTT	CSVTGGGGTEAFF
TRBV28	.	.	TRBJ2-3	TGTGCCAGCATCAAGGGCACAGATACGCAGTATTTT	CASIKGTDTQYF
TRBV28	.	.	TRBJ1-5	TGTGCCAGCAGTTTTCAAGGCCACGCCGGCAGGCAGCCCCAGCATTTT	CASSFQGHAGRQPQHF
TRBV25-1	TRBD1	.	TRBJ2-7	TGTGCCAGCAGTGAGGACAGGGGTTACGAGCAGTACTTC	CASSEDRGYEQYF
TRBV18	.	many	TRBJ2-2	TGTGCCAGCTCACAAGGCAGGTCGAACACCGGGGAGCTGTTTTTT	CASSQGRSNTGELFF
TRBV28	.	.	TRBJ1-3	TGTGCCAGCAGGAGGAGCTCTGGAAACACCATATATTTT	CASRRSSGNTIYF
TRBV15	.	few	TRBJ2-7	TGTGCCACCAGCAGAGATGGGTACTACGAGCAGTACTTC	CATSRDGYYEQYF
TRBV27	.	once	TRBJ2-1	TGTGCCAGCAGTCTATATTCGGGGGCGAGTAGGGTCAATGAGCAGTTCTTC	CASSLYSGASRVNEQFF
TRBV20-1	.	.	TRBJ2-1	TGCAGTGCCGGGGTTCCCTCCTACAATGAGCAGTTCTTC	CSAGVPSYNEQFF
TRBV18	.	.	TRBJ1-5	TGTGCCAGCTCACCGGGGGGTGCGCATCAGCCCCAGCATTTT	CASSPGGAHQPQHF
TRBV20-1	.	many	TRBJ2-1	TGCAGTGCCAAACCCCCGCCCCGACTAGTGGAGGATGAGCAGTTCTTC	CSAKPPPRLVEDEQFF
TRBV7-2	TRBD1	.	TRBJ1-5	TGTGCCAGCAGCTCGACAGGGAGGCATCAGCCCCAGCATTTT	CASSSTGRHQPQHF
TRBV12-3/TRBV12-4	TRBD1	.	TRBJ1-2	TGTGCCAGCAGTTTGTCAGGGGGTAATGGCTACACCTTC	CASSLSGGNGYTF
TRBV6-2/TRBV6-3	.	few	TRBJ2-1	TGTGCCAGCAGTTACCGTGGGGGGGCGGTCTACTATACGTCCCAGTTCTTC	CASSYRGGAVYYTSQFF
TRBV5-6	TRBD2	.	TRBJ2-1	TGTGCCAGCAGCTGGACTAGCGGGGTGGAGTTCTTC	CASSWTSGVEFF
TRBV20-1	.	many	TRBJ1-6	TGCAGTGCCCAAGGACAGCTTTCCTATAATTCACCCCTCCACTTT	CSAQGQLSYNSPLHF
TRBV28	.	few	TRBJ2-1	TGTGCCAGCAACCTGGGGCGCGTGGGTGAGCAGTTCTTC	CASNLGRVGEQFF
TRBV3-1	.	few	TRBJ2-3	TGTGCCAGCAGCCAAGTTCGCGGTACGCAGTATTTT	CASSQVRGTQYF
TRBV6-1	TRBD1	.	TRBJ2-6	TGTGCCAGCAGTCTACGGACAGGGCGTTCTGGGGCCAACGTCCTGACTTTC	CASSLRTGRSGANVLTF
TRBV7-8	.	few	TRBJ1-4	TGTGCCAGCAGGCCCAAACAGGGAGCGACTAATGAAAAACTGTTTTTT	CASRPKQGATNEKLFF
TRBV30	.	few	TRBJ1-5	TGTGCCTGGAGTACAGGGAGGAGCAATCAGCCCCAGCATTTT	CAWSTGRSNQPQHF
TRBV6-5	TRBD2	many	TRBJ2-1	TGTGCCAGCAGTTACGTAGCGGGGGGAAGAGAGCAGTTCTTC	CASSYVAGGREQFF
TRBV28	TRBD1	.	TRBJ1-1	TGTGCCAGCAGTTTATGGCAGGGGGGAAACACTGAAGCTTTCTTT	CASSLWQGGNTEAFF
TRBV4-3	TRBD1	many	TRBJ1-5	TGCGCCAGCAGCCAAGATGCGGGAGGGGGCGTTCAGCCCCAGCATTTT	CASSQDAGGGVQPQHF
TRBV18	.	few	TRBJ2-1	TGTGCCAGCTCTCCAGATGATCGGGGAGCGGTGGGTAATGAGCAGTTCTTC	CASSPDDRGAVGNEQFF
TRBV7-6	.	.	TRBJ2-3	TGTGCCAGCAGCTTAGGCGGATCTGGGATCCGCACAGATACGCAGTATTTT	CASSLGGSGIRTDTQYF
TRBV20-1	.	few	TRBJ1-2	TGCAGTGCCCTCTTCACAGAGAACTATGGCTACACCTTC	CSALFTENYGYTF
TRBV5-1	TRBD1	.	TRBJ1-1	TGCGCCAGCAGCTTGGAGGGACAGGGACTCTCTTTCTTT	CASSLEGQGLSFF